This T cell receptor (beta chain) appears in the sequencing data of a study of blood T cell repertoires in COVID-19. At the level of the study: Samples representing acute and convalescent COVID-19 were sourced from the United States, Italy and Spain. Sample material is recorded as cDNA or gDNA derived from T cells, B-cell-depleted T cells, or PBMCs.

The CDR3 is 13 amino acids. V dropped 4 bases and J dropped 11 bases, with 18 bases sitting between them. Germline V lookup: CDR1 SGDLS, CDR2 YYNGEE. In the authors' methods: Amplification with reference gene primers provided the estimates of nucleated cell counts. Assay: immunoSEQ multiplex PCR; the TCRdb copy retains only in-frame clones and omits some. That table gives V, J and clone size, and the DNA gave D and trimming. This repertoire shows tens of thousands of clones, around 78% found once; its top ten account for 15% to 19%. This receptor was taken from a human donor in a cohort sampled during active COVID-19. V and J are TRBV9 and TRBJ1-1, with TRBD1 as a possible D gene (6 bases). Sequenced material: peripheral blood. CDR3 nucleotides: TGTGCCAGCAGCTCAGCAGGGGCCCAGGGGGCTTTCTTT. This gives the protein CASSSAGAQGAFF.